The 11 T cell receptor beta chains below all came from one sample that was sequenced in a study of T-cell memory formation after mild COVID-19. TCRdb independently ran MiXCR on the 5' RACE reads; one entry per CDR3 protein. The table shows roughly 320,000 distinct CDR3 sequences, with around 28% occurring only once. The sample comprised PBMCs or a T cell subset sorted from them (not recorded which). Every receptor here comes from an adult woman who had mild COVID-19 (a few samples of this study predate the infection). Cell type and time point are not known.

The chain joins TRBV19 to TRBJ2-5, with TRBD2 matching 12 bases. This CDR3 is 17 amino acids long. V shed 1 base, J shed 4 bases, and the junction held 7 bases outside the gene matches. The V gene's germline CDR1 is LNHDA and CDR2 SQIVND (reference sequence). In nucleotides, the CDR3 is TGTGCCAGTAGTATAGTATCGGGACTAGCGGGTGGAGAGACCCAGTACTTC. Its translation is CASSIVSGLAGGETQYF.

This clonotype came up many times. The genes are TRBV30 and TRBJ1-2, with D possibly TRBD1 on 6 matching bases. Germline CDR1 is GTSNPN and CDR2 is SVGIG (reference sequence). This CDR3 is built from 14 residues. The ends were cut back, 0 bases at V and 8 bases at J, with 16 bases in the middle. CDR3 DNA: TGTGCCTGGAGTGTACTAGTGGGGGCGACGGGCTACACCTTC. Its translation: CAWSVLVGATGYTF.

The J gene is TRBJ2-7, the V gene TRBV9; perhaps TRBD2 as D (6 bases). The V gene lost 4 bases and the J gene lost 0 bases, with 14 bases spanning the gap. Germline CDR1 and CDR2: SGDLS and YYNGEE. The CDR3 totals 15 residues. The CDR3, as DNA: TGTGCCAGCAGCCCGGGGGACGGACGCTCCTACGAGCAGTACTTC. Translated: CASSPGDGRSYEQYF. The full variable domain, completed using reference TRBV9 and TRBJ2-7, is DSGVTQTPKHLITATGQRVTLRCSPRSGDLSVYWYQQSLDQGLQFLIQYYNGEERAKGNILERFSAQQFPDLHSELNLSSLELGDSALYFCASSPGDGRSYEQYFGPGTRLTVT.

The J gene is TRBJ2-5, the V gene TRBV19; D gene unclear. The CDR3 spans 13 residues. Trimming took off 5 bases at V and 0 bases at J, with 7 bases between the two ends. Germline V lookup: CDR1 LNHDA, CDR2 SQIVND (reference sequence). CDR3 in DNA: TGTGCCAGTAGTTCCTCGTACCAAGAGACCCAGTACTTC. Its protein product is CASSSSYQETQYF.

The V and J genes are TRBV5-1 and TRBJ2-1, with D uncertain. Germline V gene sequence: CDR1 SGHRS, CDR2 YFSETQ. The CDR3 is 12 residues long. Trimming left V 5 bases short and J 8 bases short, with 11 bases between. The CDR3 sequence is CASRRRADEQFF. CDR3 in DNA: TGCGCCAGCAGGCGCCGGGCCGATGAGCAGTTCTTC.

The gene calls are TRBV4-3 and TRBJ2-3, with TRBD2 matching over 12 bases. The CDR3 runs 18 residues. Germline V gives CDR1 LGHNA, CDR2 YSLEER. J was trimmed by 2 bases and V by 2 bases; bases with no gene match: 8. The CDR3 spells CASSQSTSGRAYTDTQYF. DNA of the CDR3: TGCGCCAGCAGCCAATCGACTAGCGGGAGAGCATACACAGATACGCAGTATTTT.

The V gene is TRBV5-6, the J gene TRBJ1-2; possible D gene TRBD1, 5 bases. The CDR3 extends over 15 amino acids. Germline V gene sequence: CDR1 SGHDT, CDR2 YYEEEE. V lost 4 bases and J lost 4, with 17 bases in between. The CDR3, as DNA: TGTGCCAGCAGCCGGAGAGACAGTGACCCCTATGGCTACACCTTC. Protein product: CASSRRDSDPYGYTF.

This chain connects TRBV19 to TRBJ2-7; TRBD2 aligns across 9 bases. Unmatched junction bases numbered 5, after V lost 3 bases and J lost 5 bases. In germline, CDR1 is LNHDA, CDR2 SQIVND (reference sequence). The CDR3 contains 14 residues. The CDR3 is CASSMTSGINEQYF. The DNA for the CDR3 is TGTGCCAGTAGTATGACTAGCGGTATCAACGAGCAGTACTTC. The full variable domain, its missing parts supplied by reference TRBV19 and TRBJ2-7, is DGGITQSPKYLFRKEGQNVTLSCEQNLNHDAMYWYRQDPGQGLRLIYYSQIVNDFQKGDIAEGYSVSREKKESFPLTVTSAQKNPTAFYLCASSMTSGINEQYFGPGTRLTVT.

The gene calls are TRBV6-2 or TRBV6-3 and TRBJ1-1; D perhaps matches TRBD1 (6 bases). The CDR3 loop spans 16 amino acids. Germline assignment: CDR1 MNHEY and CDR2 SVGEGT. V lost 2 bases and J 5 bases, leaving 18 bases between the germline ends. The CDR3 reads CASSYPTAGVSTEAFF. As DNA, the CDR3 is TGTGCCAGCAGTTACCCCACGGCAGGGGTCAGTACTGAAGCTTTCTTT.

The chain combines TRBV9 with TRBJ2-1; 8 bases match TRBD2. The length of the CDR3 is 16 residues. V gave up 4 bases and J gave up 5 bases; unmatched junction bases: 11. Germline loops: CDR1 SGDLS, CDR2 YYNGEE. The DNA for the CDR3 is TGTGCCAGCAGCTACCCCCGGGGGGGCGGTAACAATGAGCAGTTCTTC. Amino acid sequence: CASSYPRGGGNNEQFF.

The gene calls are TRBV7-9 and TRBJ1-4, with TRBD1 identical over 7 bases. CDR1 SEHNR and CDR2 FQNEAQ come from the germline V gene (reference sequence). The V gene end was trimmed by 3 bases and the J gene end by 8 bases; junction bases not matched to a gene: 9. The CDR3 runs to 15 residues. The CDR3 region has the DNA TGTGCCAGCAGCTTGGCCGGGACAGCGGGGGAAAAACTGTTTTTT. This codes for CASSLAGTAGEKLFF.